What follows are 8 T cell receptor beta chains derived from one specimen sequenced in a study of T-cell reconstitution after alpha-beta-depleted transplantation in children. A TCRbeta library incorporating unique molecular identifiers was prepared. TCRdb analysed the PCR reads with MiXCR anew, one entry per CDR3 protein. The table includes roughly 590,000 distinct CDR3 sequences, 15% to 20% detected once. Source: PBMCs from the stem cell graft donor, taken from the stem cell graft. These receptors came from a human donor who donated a stem cell graft to a child with acute myeloid leukemia.

The rearrangement uses TRBV12-3 or TRBV12-4 and TRBJ2-2; D is undetermined. The length of the CDR3 is 14 residues. Deletions cut 5 bases from V and 4 bases from J, with 11 bases between. The CDR3 DNA is TGTGCCAGCAGTAGAATGGGTGCCACCGGGGAGCTGTTTTTT. Encoded protein: CASSRMGATGELFF.

This chain joins TRBV29-1 and TRBJ2-1; D is perhaps TRBD1 (8 bases). This CDR3 has 15 residues. The V end lost 5 bases, the J end lost 3 bases, and 17 bases lay between the germline ends. CDR1 is SQVTM, CDR2 ANQGSEA, per germline. The CDR3 loop is CSVNGQGGVYNEQFF. CDR3 DNA: TGCAGCGTTAACGGACAGGGAGGGGTCTACAATGAGCAGTTCTTC.

The chain carries TRBV3-1 and TRBJ2-3; no definite D call. V lost 0 bases, J lost 2 bases, and 12 bases lay in between. The CDR3 has 16 residues. Looked up from germline, CDR1 is LGHDT and CDR2 is YNNKEL (reference sequence). CDR3 residues: CASSQDFPGYTDTQYF. CDR3 DNA: TGTGCCAGCAGCCAAGATTTCCCGGGCTACACAGATACGCAGTATTTT.

This rearrangement joins TRBV7-9 to TRBJ2-2; D remains ambiguous. The germline V gene encodes CDR1 SEHNR and CDR2 FQNEAQ (reference sequence). This CDR3 has 12 residues. V gave up 3 bases and J gave up 8 bases, with 7 bases separating them. The CDR3 is CASSFGKGELFF. The DNA of the CDR3 is TGTGCCAGCAGCTTTGGGAAAGGGGAGCTGTTTTTT.

Many counts were recorded for this clonotype. This sequence joins TRBV20-1 and TRBJ1-5; 9 bases match TRBD1. The junction had 12 bases not matched to a gene; V was cut back by 5 bases and J by 1 base. The CDR3 is 17 residues long. Germline CDR1 and CDR2: DFQATT and SNEGSKA (reference sequence). This CDR3 reads CSAGLGQGRGSNQPQHF. The CDR3 nucleotides read TGCAGTGCTGGACTAGGACAGGGGCGGGGGAGCAATCAGCCCCAGCATTTT.

In its sample, this clonotype was seen many times. The V call is TRBV20-1, the J call TRBJ2-7; D ambiguous. V lost 5 bases and J 3 bases, leaving 14 bases between the germline ends. The CDR3 is 13 amino acids. Germline V gene sequence: CDR1 DFQATT, CDR2 SNEGSKA (reference sequence). The CDR3 nucleotides are TGCAGTGCTTCCCCGGGTGGCAACTACGAGCAGTACTTC. Its translation is CSASPGGNYEQYF.

Many counts were recorded for this clonotype. The chain employs TRBV7-8 and TRBJ2-2; 7 bases match TRBD1. Germline values: CDR1 SGHVS, CDR2 FQNEAQ. The CDR3 is made up of 14 amino acids. The junction had 4 bases not matched to a gene; V was cut back by 3 bases and J by 6 bases. CDR3 sequence reads: CASSFDRGPGELFF. CDR3 bases: TGTGCCAGCAGCTTTGATAGGGGGCCCGGGGAGCTGTTTTTT.

This clonotype was recorded at least ten times. J is TRBJ1-6 and V is TRBV12-3 or TRBV12-4; 8 nucleotides align to TRBD1. After removal of 3 bases from V and 6 bases from J, the junction contained 1 base not matched to a gene. The CDR3 loop spans 14 amino acids. In DNA form, the CDR3 reads TGTGCCAGCAGTTTCGACAGGGGTAATTCACCCCTCCACTTT. Its protein product is CASSFDRGNSPLHF.